The T cell receptor (beta chain) described here comes from a study of human T cells and chemical hapten exposure. Study-wide results and limits: Because all patients had alopecia, their immune responses might differ from healthy ones.

Of note for this clonotype: What it binds is unknown.

Trimming shortened V by 5 bases and J by 6 bases, and 20 bases separated the two germline ends. Germline V gene lookup returns CDR1 DFQATT and CDR2 SNEGSKA (reference sequence). The CDR3 is made up of 14 amino acids. Specified time point: patch test 1, 2 weeks after DPC sensitization. Described treatment: therapeutic diphenylcyclopropenone sensitization with weekly scalp DPC. How the authors handled the data: Counts of TCRs in each sample centred on a median of approximately 96,000 and extended from about 24,000 to 680,000. TCRdb reprocessed the RACE reads with MiXCR, giving one entry per CDR3 protein. The V and J calls reflect TCRdb's pipeline rather than the authors' work. The sample holds roughly 190,000 distinct CDR3 sequences, approximately 20% seen once.

The source is a woman in her fifties or sixties with alopecia areata. Some clones in this sample may be carry-over from other donors' samples. The sequenced sample was whole blood, obtained in connection with sensitization to the hapten diphenylcyclopropenone (DPC). The chain links TRBV20-1 to TRBJ2-7; TRBD2 is a possible D gene (5 bases). CDR3 in amino acids: CSAGWTDLLCEQYF. In DNA, the CDR3 is TGCAGTGCTGGCTGGACTGACCTCCTGTGCGAGCAGTACTTC.